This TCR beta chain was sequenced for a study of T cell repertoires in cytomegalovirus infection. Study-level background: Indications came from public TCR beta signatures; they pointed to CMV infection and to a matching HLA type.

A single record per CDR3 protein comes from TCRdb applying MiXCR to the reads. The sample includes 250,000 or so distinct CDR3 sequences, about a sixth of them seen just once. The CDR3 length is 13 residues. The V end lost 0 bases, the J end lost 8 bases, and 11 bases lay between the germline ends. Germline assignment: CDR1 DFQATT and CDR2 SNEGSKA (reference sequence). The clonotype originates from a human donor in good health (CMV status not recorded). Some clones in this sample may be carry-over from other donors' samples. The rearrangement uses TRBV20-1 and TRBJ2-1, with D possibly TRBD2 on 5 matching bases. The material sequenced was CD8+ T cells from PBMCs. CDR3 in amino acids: CSARDRLIDEQFF. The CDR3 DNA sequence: TGCAGTGCTAGAGATAGACTAATCGATGAGCAGTTCTTC.